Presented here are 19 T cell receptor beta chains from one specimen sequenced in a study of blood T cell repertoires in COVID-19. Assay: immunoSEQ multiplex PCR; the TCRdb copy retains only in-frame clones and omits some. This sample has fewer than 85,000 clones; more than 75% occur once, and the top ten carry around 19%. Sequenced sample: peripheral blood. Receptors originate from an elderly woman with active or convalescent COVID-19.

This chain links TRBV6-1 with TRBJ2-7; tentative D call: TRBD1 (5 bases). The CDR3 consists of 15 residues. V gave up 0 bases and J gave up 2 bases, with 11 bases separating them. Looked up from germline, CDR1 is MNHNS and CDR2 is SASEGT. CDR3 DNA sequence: TGTGCCAGCAGTGAAGCGCTCGGACACCCCTACGAGCAGTACTTC. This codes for CASSEALGHPYEQYF.

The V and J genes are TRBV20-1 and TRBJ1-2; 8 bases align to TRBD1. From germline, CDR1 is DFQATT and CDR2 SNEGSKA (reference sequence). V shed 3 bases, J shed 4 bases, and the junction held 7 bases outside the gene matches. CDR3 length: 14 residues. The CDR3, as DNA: TGCAGTGCTAGTGGCCAGGGGGCCGTCTATGGCTACACCTTC. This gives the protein CSASGQGAVYGYTF.

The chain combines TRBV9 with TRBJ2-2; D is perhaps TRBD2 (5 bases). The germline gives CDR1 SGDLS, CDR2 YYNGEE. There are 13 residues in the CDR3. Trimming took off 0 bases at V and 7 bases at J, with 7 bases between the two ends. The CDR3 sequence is CASSVVAGGELFF. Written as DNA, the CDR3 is TGTGCCAGCAGCGTAGTGGCGGGCGGGGAGCTGTTTTTT.

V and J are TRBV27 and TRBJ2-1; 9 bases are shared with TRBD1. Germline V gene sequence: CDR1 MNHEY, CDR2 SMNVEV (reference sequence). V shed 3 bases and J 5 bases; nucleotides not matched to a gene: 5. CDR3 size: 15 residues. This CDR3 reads CASSFDGTGHNEQFF. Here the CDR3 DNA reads TGTGCCAGCAGTTTCGACGGGACAGGGCACAATGAGCAGTTCTTC.

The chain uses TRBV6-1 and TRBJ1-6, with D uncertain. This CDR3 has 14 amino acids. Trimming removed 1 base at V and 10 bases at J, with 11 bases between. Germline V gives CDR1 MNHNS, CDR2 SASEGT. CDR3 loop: CASSEEGSRSPLHF. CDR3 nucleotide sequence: TGTGCCAGCAGTGAAGAAGGGAGTAGGTCACCCCTCCACTTT.

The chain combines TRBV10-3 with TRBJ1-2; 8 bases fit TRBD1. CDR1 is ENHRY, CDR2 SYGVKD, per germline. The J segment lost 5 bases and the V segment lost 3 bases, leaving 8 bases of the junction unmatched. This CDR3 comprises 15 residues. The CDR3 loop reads CAISDDRTGSYGYTF. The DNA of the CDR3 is TGTGCCATCAGTGACGATAGGACAGGGAGTTATGGCTACACCTTC.

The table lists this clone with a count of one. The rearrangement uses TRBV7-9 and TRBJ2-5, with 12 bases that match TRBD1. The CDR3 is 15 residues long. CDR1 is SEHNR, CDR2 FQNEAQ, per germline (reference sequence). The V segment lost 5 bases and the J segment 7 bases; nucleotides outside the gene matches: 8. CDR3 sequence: CASSPGTGGRGTQYF. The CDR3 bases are TGTGCCAGCAGCCCCGGGACAGGGGGCCGGGGGACCCAGTACTTC.

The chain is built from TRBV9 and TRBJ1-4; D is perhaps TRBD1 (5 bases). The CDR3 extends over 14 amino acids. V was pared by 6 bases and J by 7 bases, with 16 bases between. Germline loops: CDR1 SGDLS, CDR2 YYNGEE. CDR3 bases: TGTGCCAGCACCCCCGGGGGGGGAAGTGAAAAACTGTTTTTT. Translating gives CASTPGGGSEKLFF.

Here the CDR3 reads CASSQDLAVSYEQYF. CDR3 coding DNA: TGTGCCAGCAGCCAAGACCTAGCGGTCTCCTACGAGCAGTACTTC. The chain carries TRBV3-1 (or the pseudogene TRBV3-2) and TRBJ2-7, with 7 nucleotides matching TRBD2. The CDR3 length is 15 residues. J gave up 0 bases and V 0 bases, and 2 bases lay outside the gene matches. CDR1 and CDR2 (germline): LGHDT, YNNKEL (reference sequence).

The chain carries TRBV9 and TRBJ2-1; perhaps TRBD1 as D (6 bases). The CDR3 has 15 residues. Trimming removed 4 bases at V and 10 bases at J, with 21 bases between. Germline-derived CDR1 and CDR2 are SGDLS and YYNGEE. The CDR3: CASSLEGVGDGEQFF. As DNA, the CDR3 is TGTGCCAGCAGCCTCGAGGGGGTAGGAGATGGCGAGCAGTTCTTC. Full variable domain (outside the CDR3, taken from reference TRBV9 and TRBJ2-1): DSGVTQTPKHLITATGQRVTLRCSPRSGDLSVYWYQQSLDQGLQFLIQYYNGEERAKGNILERFSAQQFPDLHSELNLSSLELGDSALYFCASSLEGVGDGEQFFGPGTRLTVL.

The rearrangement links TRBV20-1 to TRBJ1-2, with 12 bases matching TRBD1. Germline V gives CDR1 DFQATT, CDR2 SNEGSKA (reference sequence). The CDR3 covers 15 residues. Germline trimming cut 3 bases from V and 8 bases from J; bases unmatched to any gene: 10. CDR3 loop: CSASSPGQGAQGYTF. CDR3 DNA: TGCAGTGCTAGTAGCCCGGGACAGGGGGCGCAAGGCTACACCTTC.

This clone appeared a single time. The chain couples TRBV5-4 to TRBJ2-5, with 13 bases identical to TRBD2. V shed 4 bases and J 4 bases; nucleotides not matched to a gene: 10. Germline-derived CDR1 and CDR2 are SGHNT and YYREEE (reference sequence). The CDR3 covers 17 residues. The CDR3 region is CASSRTSGGALGETQYF. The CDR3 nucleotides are TGTGCCAGCAGCCGAACTAGCGGGGGGGCGTTAGGAGAGACCCAGTACTTC.

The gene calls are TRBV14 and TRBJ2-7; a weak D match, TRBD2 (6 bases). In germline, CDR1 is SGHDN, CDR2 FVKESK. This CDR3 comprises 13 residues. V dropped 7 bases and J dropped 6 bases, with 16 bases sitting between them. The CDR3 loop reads CASTPQGGGEQYF. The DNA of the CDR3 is TGTGCCAGCACCCCGCAGGGAGGAGGCGAGCAGTACTTC. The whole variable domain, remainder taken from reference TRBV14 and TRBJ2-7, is EAGVTQFPSHSVIEKGQTVTLRCDPISGHDNLYWYRRVMGKEIKFLLHFVKESKQDESGMPNNRFLAERTGGTYSTLKVQPAELEDSGVYFCASTPQGGGEQYFGPGTRLTVT.

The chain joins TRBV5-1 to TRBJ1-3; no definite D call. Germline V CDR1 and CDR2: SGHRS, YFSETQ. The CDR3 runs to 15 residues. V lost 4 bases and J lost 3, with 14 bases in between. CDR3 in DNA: TGCGCCAGCAGCGAACAAGCGACTGGTGGAAACACCATATATTTT. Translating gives CASSEQATGGNTIYF.

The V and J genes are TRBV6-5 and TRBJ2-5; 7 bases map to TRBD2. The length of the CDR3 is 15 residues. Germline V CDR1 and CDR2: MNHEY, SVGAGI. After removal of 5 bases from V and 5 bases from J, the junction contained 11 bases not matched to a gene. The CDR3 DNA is TGTGCCAGCAGTCTCCGGGGAGGGGCTAGGGAGACCCAGTACTTC. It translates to CASSLRGGARETQYF.

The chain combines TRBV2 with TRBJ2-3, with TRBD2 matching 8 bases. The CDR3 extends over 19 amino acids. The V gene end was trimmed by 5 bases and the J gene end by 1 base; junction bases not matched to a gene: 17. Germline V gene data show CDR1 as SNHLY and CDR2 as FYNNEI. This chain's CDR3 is CASSPGGVDGRFRTDTQYF. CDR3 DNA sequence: TGTGCCAGCAGTCCGGGGGGGGTTGACGGTCGCTTCCGCACAGATACGCAGTATTTT.

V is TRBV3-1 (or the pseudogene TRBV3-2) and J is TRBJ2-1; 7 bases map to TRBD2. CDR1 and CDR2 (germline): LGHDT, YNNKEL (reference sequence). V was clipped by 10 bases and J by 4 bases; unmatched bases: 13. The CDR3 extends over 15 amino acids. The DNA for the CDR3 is TGTGCCACCGCGGGGGACGGGGGGAGGTACAATGAGCAGTTCTTC. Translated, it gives CATAGDGGRYNEQFF.

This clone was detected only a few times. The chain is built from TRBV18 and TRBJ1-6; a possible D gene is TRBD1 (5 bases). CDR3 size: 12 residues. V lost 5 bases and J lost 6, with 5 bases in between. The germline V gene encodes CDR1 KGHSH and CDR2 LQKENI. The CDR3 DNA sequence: TGTGCCAGCTCAGACAGTAATTCACCCCTCCACTTT. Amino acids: CASSDSNSPLHF. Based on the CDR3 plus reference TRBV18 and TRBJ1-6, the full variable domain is NAGVMQNPRHLVRRRGQEARLRCSPMKGHSHVYWYRQLPEEGLKFMVYLQKENIIDESGMPKERFSAEFPKEGPSILRIQQVVRGDSAAYFCASSDSNSPLHFGNGTRLTVT.

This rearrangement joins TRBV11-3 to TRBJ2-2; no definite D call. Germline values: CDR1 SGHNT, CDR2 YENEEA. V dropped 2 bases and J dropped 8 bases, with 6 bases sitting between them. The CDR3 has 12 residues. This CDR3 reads CASSLNTGELFF. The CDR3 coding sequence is TGTGCCAGCAGCTTAAATACAGGGGAGCTGTTTTTT. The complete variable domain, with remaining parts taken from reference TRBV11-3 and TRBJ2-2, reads EAGVVQSPRYKIIEKKQPVAFWCNPISGHNTLYWYLQNLGQGPELLIRYENEEAVDDSQLPKDRFSAERLKGVDSTLKIQPAELGDSAVYLCASSLNTGELFFGEGSRLTVL.